This TCR beta chain was captured in a study of Tregs in tolerant kidney transplant recipients (dated by TCRdb to between 2018 and 2020). Turning to the overall study: The transplants used related donors with nonmyeloablative bone marrow transplantation, and mixed chimerism in the human trials was transient. The study applied TCRbeta sequencing to find donor-specific regulatory T cells before combined kidney and bone marrow transplantation and then followed those same cells after transplant.

On this clone itself: Its cognate antigen has yet to be identified. No base quality values were provided; no much bigger clone lies one nucleotide off.

Taken with the paper, the label for time point translates to: blood sample drawn before combined kidney and bone marrow transplant. Thawed PBMCs were FACS-sorted into unstimulated Tregs (CD4+CD25+CD127-), CD4+ non-Tregs (CD4+CD25-), CD4 cells and CD8 cells. The patients were a handful of recipients of combined kidney and bone marrow transplants from the ITN036ST trial, and samples were available only from these trial subjects. Healthy control blood was processed to PBMCs with a Ficoll density gradient and then cryopreserved, whereas patient PBMCs were collected both before and after transplant. Genomic DNA was extracted from sorted cells with the QIAGEN DNeasy Blood and Tissue Kit for TCRbeta CDR3 sequencing. High-throughput TCRbeta CDR3 sequencing was carried out commercially through immunoSEQ, with PCR amplification with bias correction and internal controls included. Concerning the study's data processing: A unique productive TCRbeta sequence was defined by the CDR3 nucleotide sequence when primers matched, and otherwise by the CDR3 amino acid sequence together with the Vbeta and Jbeta genes. Sorting error was corrected by removing sequences shared between sorted populations at a frequency ratio of 2:1 or less, and the remaining shared sequences were assigned to the higher population. A sequence was defined as donor-reactive if the sequence was expanded at least 5-fold in CFSE-low cells compared with unstimulated cells and had a frequency of at least 0.01% in CFSE-low cells. Jensen-Shannon divergence, calculated on the top 100 TCRbeta sequences ranked by frequency, was used to quantify repertoire divergence. For samples with multiple sequencing runs, sorting error was corrected in each run separately before the runs were combined. This is the immuneACCESS table as TCRdb keeps it, with only in-frame sequences that have V and J called. A part of the clones is gone; compared with another copy, unresolved V genes explain less than half, and the rest is unexplained. V and J calls and clone size are those listed in that table; D and trimming were worked out from the DNA. The sample contains about 94,000 clones, 90% to 95% of them found a single time. The ten largest clones capture 0.35% to 0.55% of the sample.

The study at large found these results: Expanding Tregs with activated donor B cells appeared to identify the most biologically relevant and donor-specific TCRbeta repertoire. In tolerant patients, the expansion of donor-specific Tregs was greater than global Treg expansion, suggesting that the expansion was antigen-driven rather than nonspecific. Biological reproducibility was not examined directly, but technical replication error appeared to be minimal. Because the PCR primers were changed over time for some patients, nucleotide-level comparison could not be performed across the samples from those patients. The study was limited by small patient numbers, and the findings need validation in larger populations and under other immunosuppression protocols.

The CDR3 covers 17 residues, taking in both the cysteine and the phenylalanine. Just CDR3 DNA is preserved here, 51 bases in frame from base 1. Trimming takes 2 bases from V and 6 bases from J, and the germline ends sit 23 bases apart. In the germline V gene, CDR1 corresponds to LGHNA and CDR2 to YNFKEQ. Sequences were derived from CD4+ T cells from blood, sampled before the transplant. Here the chain combines TRBV4-2 and TRBJ2-7; the D gene is perhaps TRBD2, on 6 matching bases. This TCR was recovered from a human donor who received a combined kidney and bone marrow transplant. The DNA reads TGTGCCAGCAGCCAAAATCGGGACTCCCCTTTCCAGGGCGAGCAGTACTTC. It encodes CASSQNRDSPFQGEQYF.